These 28 T cell receptor beta chains were sequenced from one sample in a study of regulatory T cells in long-lasting Graves disease. Time point given: newly diagnosed GD, antithyroid drugs for less than 3 months. RNA extracted from PBMCs served as the sequencing template. Library construction for TCR beta used iRepertoire HTBI primers and Arm-PCR of CDR3 regions. TCRdb re-called the multiplex PCR reads through MiXCR, storing one row per CDR3 protein. Among hundreds of thousands of distinct CDR3 sequences, 16% were seen once, and the ten largest hold about 18%. This same sample was also taken into another study, of T cells in Graves' hyperthyroidism and ophthalmopathy.

This specimen consisted of peripheral blood mononuclear cells (PBMCs), obtained at new diagnosis, from a patient treated with antithyroid drugs. These receptors all stem from a woman in her thirties with Graves disease.

This clonotype appeared many times. The chain employs TRBV20-1 and TRBJ2-7; D tentatively fits TRBD1 or TRBD2 (5 bases each). V lost 4 bases to trimming and J lost 5 bases, with 18 bases between them. Germline V gene sequence: CDR1 DFQATT, CDR2 SNEGSKA (reference sequence). This CDR3 has 14 amino acids. The CDR3 here is CSATGTLVGHEQYF. DNA for the CDR3: TGCAGTGCTACTGGGACCCTGGTGGGCCACGAGCAGTACTTC.

With respect to this clonotype: A much more abundant neighbour one base away suggests this may be a read error. The chain joins TRBV2 to TRBJ2-1; TRBD2 matches 11 bases. Trimming removed 6 bases from V and 5 bases from J; junction bases left unmatched: 6. Per the germline V gene, CDR1 is SNHLY and CDR2 is FYNNEI. The CDR3 spans 15 residues. CDR3 bases: TGTGCCAGCAGATCGACTAGCGGGACGCACAATGAGCAGTTCTTC. Protein sequence: CASRSTSGTHNEQFF.

The rearrangement uses TRBV19 and TRBJ1-6; D is uncertain. This CDR3 comprises 15 residues. Germline CDR1 and CDR2: LNHDA and SQIVND (reference sequence). V lost 7 bases, J lost 9 bases, and 19 bases lay in between. The CDR3 DNA sequence: TGTGCCAGTAAGACAATTACGGAGCTATTTTCACCCCTCCACTTT. This translates into CASKTITELFSPLHF.

The chain employs TRBV5-1 and TRBJ1-1; D not resolved. Germline V gene lookup returns CDR1 SGHRS and CDR2 YFSETQ. This CDR3 spans 14 amino acids. With 4 bases removed from V and 0 bases from J, the gap between germline ends came to 10 bases. The chain's CDR3 is CASSPDALNTEAFF. The CDR3 DNA reads as TGCGCCAGCAGCCCGGACGCTTTGAACACTGAAGCTTTCTTT. The full variable domain, with the rest looked up from reference TRBV5-1 and TRBJ1-1, is KAGVTQTPRYLIKTRGQQVTLSCSPISGHRSVSWYQQTPGQGLQFLFEYFSETQRNKGNFPGRFSGRQFSNSRSEMNVSTLELGDSALYLCASSPDALNTEAFFGQGTRLTVV.

J is TRBJ2-1 and V is TRBV6-2 or TRBV6-3; D possibly matches TRBD1 or TRBD2 (6 bases each). From germline, CDR1 is MNHEY and CDR2 SVGEGT. This CDR3 contains 14 residues. Between the trimmed V and J ends, which lost 7 bases and 0 bases, there was a span of 10 bases. The DNA of the CDR3 is TGTGCCAGCAAGGGGGGTCTCTCCTACAATGAGCAGTTCTTC. It encodes CASKGGLSYNEQFF.

V usage is TRBV28 and J usage is TRBJ2-1, with D perhaps TRBD1 or TRBD2 (5 bases each). CDR1 is MDHEN and CDR2 is SYDVKM in the germline V gene. The ends were cut back, 3 bases at V and 6 bases at J, with 15 bases in the middle. This CDR3 has 15 amino acids. CDR3 sequence (DNA): TGTGCCAGCAGTTTGACGGGGCCGTCCCTCAATGAGCAGTTCTTC. Encoded protein: CASSLTGPSLNEQFF.

This clonotype has a count of ten or more. The V and J genes are TRBV29-1 and TRBJ2-7; 10 bases fit TRBD2. The CDR3 is made up of 13 amino acids. Trimming removed 4 bases from V and 2 bases from J; junction bases left unmatched: 2. Germline values: CDR1 SQVTM, CDR2 ANQGSEA. CDR3 DNA: TGCAGCGTTGGAGCGGGAGGGCCCTACGAGCAGTACTTC. Protein: CSVGAGGPYEQYF.

In its sample, this clonotype was seen a few times. The rearrangement links TRBV12-3 or TRBV12-4 to TRBJ2-7, with TRBD1 matching over 9 bases. Germline trimming cut 5 bases from V and 7 bases from J; bases unmatched to any gene: 6. The CDR3 totals 13 residues. In nucleotides, the CDR3 is TGTGCCAGCAGTCGGACAGGGGCAGGAGAGCAGTACTTC. This translates into CASSRTGAGEQYF.

This clonotype has ten or more counts. CDR3 sequence: CASSVLGNTEAFF. The CDR3 DNA sequence: TGTGCCAGCAGCGTATTGGGAAACACTGAAGCTTTCTTT. The genes are TRBV9 and TRBJ1-1; D is unclear. Trimming removed 1 base from V and 2 bases from J, with 6 bases in between. This CDR3 is built from 13 residues. CDR1 is SGDLS and CDR2 is YYNGEE in the germline V gene.

The chain has TRBV20-1 and TRBJ2-5; TRBD2 agrees at 11 bases. V dropped 0 bases and J dropped 5; count of bases not matched to a gene: 5. Germline CDR1 and CDR2: DFQATT and SNEGSKA (reference sequence). The CDR3 sequence is 15 residues long. The CDR3 nucleotides are TGCAGTGCTAGAGATGGGGCTAGCGGGGGGGAGACCCAGTACTTC. This encodes CSARDGASGGETQYF.

This clonotype was observed a few times. The V gene is TRBV2, the J gene TRBJ1-1; no clear D. The CDR3 runs to 12 residues. V shed 1 base and J shed 4 bases, with 4 bases lying between them. Germline V CDR1 and CDR2: SNHLY, FYNNEI. The DNA for the CDR3 is TGTGCCAGCAGTGAAGTCCGCACTGAAGCTTTCTTT. Translation gives CASSEVRTEAFF.

Ten or more counts support this clonotype. This chain links TRBV2 with TRBJ2-1; D is unclear. With 6 bases removed from V and 5 bases from J, the gap between germline ends came to 11 bases. CDR3 length: 13 amino acids. Germline lookup yields CDR1 SNHLY and CDR2 FYNNEI. DNA for the CDR3: TGTGCCAGCAGAATATTGCGAAACAATGAGCAGTTCTTC. Translation: CASRILRNNEQFF.

The chain employs TRBV3-1 and TRBJ2-3; D remains ambiguous. The CDR3 covers 15 residues. Germline V CDR1 and CDR2: LGHDT, YNNKEL (reference sequence). The V gene lost 0 bases and the J gene lost 3 bases, with 10 bases spanning the gap. The CDR3 bases are TGTGCCAGCAGCCAAGATCGCGTCAGGACAGATACGCAGTATTTT. Its translation is CASSQDRVRTDTQYF.

This clonotype was detected a few times. This chain links TRBV19 with TRBJ1-4; D is unresolved. CDR1 is LNHDA, CDR2 SQIVND, per germline (reference sequence). Trimming shortened V by 4 bases and J by 7 bases, and 16 bases separated the two germline ends. This CDR3 comprises 15 residues. The CDR3 region has the DNA TGTGCCAGTAGTACCCCTGGGAAAGGTTCTGAAAAACTGTTTTTT. It encodes CASSTPGKGSEKLFF.

This clonotype was detected many times. J is TRBJ2-7 and V is TRBV28, with D tentatively TRBD2 (5 bases). Trimming cost V 7 bases and J 5 bases, with 18 bases left between them. Germline V lookup: CDR1 MDHEN, CDR2 SYDVKM. CDR3 length: 14 residues. CDR3 nucleotide sequence: TGTGCCAGCATCGGAGGCATCTCCCTGAACGAGCAGTACTTC. It yields the protein CASIGGISLNEQYF. The variable domain in full, with the rest retrieved from reference TRBV28 and TRBJ2-7, is DVKVTQSSRYLVKRTGEKVFLECVQDMDHENMFWYRQDPGLGLRLIYFSYDVKMKEKGDIPEGYSVSREKKERFSLILESASTNQTSMYLCASIGGISLNEQYFGPGTRLTVT.

This clonotype was seen repeatedly, ten times or more. The chain is built from TRBV12-3 or TRBV12-4 and TRBJ2-2; 9 nucleotides line up with TRBD1. Trimming at V came to 6 bases and at J to 2 bases, leaving 10 bases not matched to a gene. The CDR3 is 17 residues long. DNA for the CDR3: TGTGCCAGCAGCCCCGGGACAGGGTCCCTAAACACCGGGGAGCTGTTTTTT. Translating gives CASSPGTGSLNTGELFF.

A few counts support this clonotype. The chain links TRBV27 to TRBJ2-1; 7 nucleotides align to TRBD2. The CDR3 has 14 amino acids. The ends lost 3 bases at V and 7 bases at J; junction bases unmatched: 6. Germline V CDR1 and CDR2: MNHEY, SMNVEV (reference sequence). CDR3 nucleotides: TGTGCCAGCAGTTTTACGGGAGGCGAGAATGAGCAGTTCTTC. Translated: CASSFTGGENEQFF.

J is TRBJ2-7 and V is TRBV4-1, with 7 bases identical to TRBD2. V was clipped by 4 bases and J by 3 bases; unmatched bases: 9. This CDR3 has 15 residues. Germline V CDR1 and CDR2: MGHRA, YSYEKL. This chain's CDR3 is CASSLTTSFGYEQYF. CDR3 DNA sequence: TGCGCCAGCAGCCTGACGACTAGCTTCGGCTACGAGCAGTACTTC.

This clonotype was detected a few times. The chain recombines TRBV19 with TRBJ1-3; no clear D gene. Per the germline V gene, CDR1 is LNHDA and CDR2 is SQIVND (reference sequence). Trimming took off 5 bases at V and 3 bases at J, with 23 bases between the two ends. This CDR3 region has 18 residues. The CDR3 bases are TGTGCCAGTAGTTACCTCAGATCGACGGGAAACTTTGGAAACACCATATATTTT. Translating gives CASSYLRSTGNFGNTIYF.

V gene TRBV20-1 combines with J gene TRBJ1-5; D perhaps matches TRBD1 (5 bases). Trimming removed 0 bases from V and 2 bases from J, with 11 bases in between. Germline V gene lookup returns CDR1 DFQATT and CDR2 SNEGSKA (reference sequence). The CDR3 runs 15 residues. The CDR3 DNA sequence: TGCAGTGCTAGAGAGGGGGGGGTGGGCAATCAGCCCCAGCATTTT. Translation: CSAREGGVGNQPQHF.

This clonotype was observed many times. This rearrangement joins TRBV27 to TRBJ2-7; 11 bases align to TRBD2. Germline lookup yields CDR1 MNHEY and CDR2 SMNVEV (reference sequence). The V gene end was trimmed by 0 bases and the J gene end by 3 bases; junction bases not matched to a gene: 4. This CDR3 spans 16 amino acids. The CDR3 reads CASSLSGTSGYYEQYF. The CDR3 DNA reads as TGTGCCAGCAGTTTATCGGGGACTAGCGGTTACTACGAGCAGTACTTC.

This clonotype has more than one count but fewer than ten. V is TRBV6-1 and J is TRBJ2-1; D ambiguous. With 7 bases removed from V and 4 bases from J, the gap between germline ends came to 8 bases. This CDR3 spans 12 amino acids. From germline, CDR1 is MNHNS and CDR2 SASEGT. This chain's CDR3 is CASIPEYNEQFF. The CDR3 DNA follows: TGTGCCAGCATTCCAGAATACAATGAGCAGTTCTTC.

CDR3 bases: TGTGCCAGCAGCCCCCCCCGGGGGGCCTTAACCGGGGAGCTGTTTTTT. Amino acids: CASSPPRGALTGELFF. V gene TRBV11-2 combines with J gene TRBJ2-2; possible D gene TRBD2, 7 bases. The CDR3 length is 16 residues. The germline V and J ends were trimmed by 5 bases and 5 bases, with 18 bases remaining between them. Per the germline V gene, CDR1 is SGHAT and CDR2 is FQNNGV.

This clonotype came up a few times. The chain links TRBV6-1 to TRBJ1-1, with TRBD1 matching 7 bases. Germline V gene data show CDR1 as MNHNS and CDR2 as SASEGT. This CDR3 region has 13 residues. CDR3 sequence reads: CVAPGQSNTEAFF. CDR3 sequence (DNA): TGTGTCGCACCGGGACAGAGTAACACTGAAGCTTTCTTT.

This clonotype was seen many times. This chain joins TRBV12-3 or TRBV12-4 and TRBJ1-4, with D perhaps matching TRBD1 (5 bases). The CDR3 consists of 12 residues. V lost 8 bases and J 10 bases, leaving 14 bases between the germline ends. CDR3 nucleotide sequence: TGTGCCAGCGAAGAGGGGAGGGGAAAACTGTTTTTT. Translation gives CASEEGRGKLFF.

On this clonotype: A read error is possible here, since a much larger clone lies one base away. This rearrangement joins TRBV7-9 to TRBJ2-1; D is undetermined. The DNA end favors TRBJ2-7, so the J call may be wrong. The germline V gene encodes CDR1 SEHNR and CDR2 FQNEAQ (reference sequence). The CDR3 has 14 residues. CDR3 in DNA: TGTGCCAGCAGCTTAGCCCAGACCTACAATGAGCAGTACTTC. Protein product: CASSLAQTYNEQYF.

This clonotype was observed at least ten times. This chain joins TRBV20-1 and TRBJ1-1; D unresolved. Between the trimmed V and J ends, which lost 2 bases and 0 bases, there was a span of 7 bases. This CDR3 region has 13 residues. CDR1 DFQATT and CDR2 SNEGSKA come from the germline V gene (reference sequence). The CDR3 DNA follows: TGCAGTGCTAGAACTTACCTGAACACTGAAGCTTTCTTT. Translating gives CSARTYLNTEAFF.

This clonotype was counted only a few times. The chain joins TRBV5-1 to TRBJ2-7; a weak D match, TRBD2 (6 bases). V was clipped by 6 bases and J by 4 bases, with 26 bases between them. CDR1 is SGHRS and CDR2 is YFSETQ in the germline V gene. The CDR3 contains 17 residues. The CDR3 DNA is TGCGCCAGCAAAAACCACGACCGGGACTCCCCACTTTACGAGCAGTACTTC. It codes for CASKNHDRDSPLYEQYF.